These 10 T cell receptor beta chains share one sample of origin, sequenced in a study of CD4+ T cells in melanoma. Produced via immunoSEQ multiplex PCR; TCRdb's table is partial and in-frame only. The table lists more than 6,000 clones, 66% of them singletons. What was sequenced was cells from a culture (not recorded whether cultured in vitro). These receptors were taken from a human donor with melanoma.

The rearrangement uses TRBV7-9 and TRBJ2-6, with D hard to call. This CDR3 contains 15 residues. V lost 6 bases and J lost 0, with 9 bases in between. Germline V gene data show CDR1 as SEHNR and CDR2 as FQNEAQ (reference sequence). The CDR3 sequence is CASRPPRSGANVLTF. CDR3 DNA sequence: TGTGCCAGCAGGCCGCCACGCTCTGGGGCCAACGTCCTGACTTTC. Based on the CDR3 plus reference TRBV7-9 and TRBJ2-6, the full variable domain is DTGVSQNPRHKITKRGQNVTFRCDPISEHNRLYWYRQTLGQGPEFLTYFQNEAQLEKSRLLSDRFSAERPKGSFSTLEIQRTEQGDSAMYLCASRPPRSGANVLTFGAGSRLTVL.

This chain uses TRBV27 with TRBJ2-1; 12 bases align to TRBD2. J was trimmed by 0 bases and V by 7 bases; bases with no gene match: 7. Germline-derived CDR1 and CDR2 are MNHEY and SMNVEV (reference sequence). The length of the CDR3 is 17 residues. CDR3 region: CASIPGTSGSSYNEQFF. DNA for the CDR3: TGTGCCAGCATCCCCGGGACTAGCGGGTCCTCCTACAATGAGCAGTTCTTC.

The DNA for the CDR3 is TGTGCCAGCATTCCCGGGGGGAACATAGGATGGGATGAGCAGTTCTTC. Its protein is CASIPGGNIGWDEQFF. J is TRBJ2-1 and V is TRBV28; 7 bases match TRBD2. Germline trimming cut 7 bases from V and 8 bases from J; bases unmatched to any gene: 17. Germline V gene sequence: CDR1 MDHEN, CDR2 SYDVKM. The CDR3 covers 16 residues.

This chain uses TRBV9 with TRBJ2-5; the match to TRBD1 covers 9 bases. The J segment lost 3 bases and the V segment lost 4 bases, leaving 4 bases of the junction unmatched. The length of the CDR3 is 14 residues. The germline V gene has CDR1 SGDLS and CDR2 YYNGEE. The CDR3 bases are TGTGCCAGCAGCCGGCGGACAGGGGAAGAGACCCAGTACTTC. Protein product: CASSRRTGEETQYF.

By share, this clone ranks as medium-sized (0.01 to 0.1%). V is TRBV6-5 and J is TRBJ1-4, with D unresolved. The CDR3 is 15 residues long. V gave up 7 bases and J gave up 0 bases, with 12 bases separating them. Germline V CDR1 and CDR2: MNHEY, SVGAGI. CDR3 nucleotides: TGTGCCAGCAAATCAACGGGAGCAACTAATGAAAAACTGTTTTTT. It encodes CASKSTGATNEKLFF.

The CDR3 region has the DNA TGTGCCAGCAGCTTACGGGTTTTGATGGATACGCAGTATTTT. Its translation: CASSLRVLMDTQYF. The chain recombines TRBV7-6 with TRBJ2-3; no clear D gene. The germline V gene has CDR1 SGHVS and CDR2 FNYEAQ. CDR3 length: 14 residues. Deletions cut 2 bases from V and 6 bases from J, with 12 bases between.

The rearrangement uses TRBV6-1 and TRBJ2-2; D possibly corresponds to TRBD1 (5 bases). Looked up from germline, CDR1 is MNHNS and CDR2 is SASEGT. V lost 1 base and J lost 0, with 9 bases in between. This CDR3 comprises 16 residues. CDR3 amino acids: CASSEGYRTNTGELFF. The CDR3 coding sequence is TGTGCCAGCAGTGAAGGGTACAGGACGAACACCGGGGAGCTGTTTTTT.

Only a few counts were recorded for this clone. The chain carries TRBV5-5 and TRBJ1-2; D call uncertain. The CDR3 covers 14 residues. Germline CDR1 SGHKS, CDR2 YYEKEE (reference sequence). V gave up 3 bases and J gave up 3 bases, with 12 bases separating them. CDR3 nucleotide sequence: TGTGCCAGCAGCTCCTCGACATTCGACTATGGCTACACCTTC. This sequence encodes CASSSSTFDYGYTF.

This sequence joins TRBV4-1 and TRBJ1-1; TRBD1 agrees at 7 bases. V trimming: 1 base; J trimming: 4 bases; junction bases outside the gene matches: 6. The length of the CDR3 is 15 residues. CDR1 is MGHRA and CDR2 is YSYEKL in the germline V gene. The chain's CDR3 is CASSQGTGGGTEAFF. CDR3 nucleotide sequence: TGCGCCAGCAGCCAAGGGACAGGCGGAGGCACTGAAGCTTTCTTT.

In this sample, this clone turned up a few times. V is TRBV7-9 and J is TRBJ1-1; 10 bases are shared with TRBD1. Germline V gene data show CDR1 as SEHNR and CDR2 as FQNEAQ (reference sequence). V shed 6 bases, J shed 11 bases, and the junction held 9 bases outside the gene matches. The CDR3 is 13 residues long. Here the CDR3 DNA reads TGTGCCAGCAGTTCCGACAGGGGGCTCGGGGCTTTCTTT. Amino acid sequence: CASSSDRGLGAFF.